This TCR beta chain was obtained from a study of blood T cell repertoires in COVID-19. Repertoires were generated with immunoSEQ multiplex PCR, while TCRdb's copy carries only in-frame clones and drops some. The sample consists of more than 250,000 clones, roughly four fifths of them appearing once. CDR3 length: 15 residues. Germline CDR1 is LNHDA and CDR2 is SQIVND (reference sequence). Between the trimmed V and J ends, which lost 2 bases and 5 bases, there was a span of 13 bases. Within 2 weeks before study entry, exposed participants met a COVID-19 case. The sequence was obtained from a man aged 35 to 55 who had been exposed to COVID-19. Sequences were obtained from PBMCs or T cells enriched from blood (not recorded which). The chain carries TRBV19 and TRBJ2-1; weak D call: TRBD2 (6 bases). CDR3 protein: CASSIPPAGNNEQFF. Written as DNA, the CDR3 is TGTGCCAGTAGTATACCCCCCGCGGGAAACAATGAGCAGTTCTTC.